This T cell receptor (beta chain) appears in the sequencing data of a study of T cell repertoires in cytomegalovirus infection. At the level of the study: As its CMV epitopes, the study selected recently identified HLA-C-restricted and well-studied HLA-B-restricted targets. General study points: Clonotype analysis showed dominance of the ex vivo response by HLA-C-restricted CMV-specific TCR beta clonotypes.

In TCRdb, the reads were re-called with MiXCR into one record per CDR3 protein. Among about 480,000 distinct CDR3 sequences listed, around 35% were seen once. Per germline, CDR1 SNHLY and CDR2 FYNNEI. V was pared by 6 bases and J by 7 bases, with 14 bases of the junction left unmatched. CDR3 size: 16 residues. On this clonotype itself: Its antigen is currently unknown.

Source: cultured PBMCs, taken from culture after CMV antigen stimulation. The sequence came from a human donor in good health (CMV status not recorded). Some clones in this sample may be carry-over from other donors' samples. The chain uses TRBV2 and TRBJ2-1; 8 positions agree with TRBD2. CDR3 in amino acids: CASRAPGSGSKNEQFF. In DNA form, the CDR3 reads TGTGCCAGCAGAGCTCCGGGCAGCGGGAGTAAAAATGAGCAGTTCTTC.